Below, 10 T cell receptor beta chains from the same sample are listed, as sequenced in a study of cytomegalovirus exposure and HLA in healthy donors. TCRdb keeps only in-frame clones here, not all; method: immunoSEQ multiplex PCR. Seen here are 110,000 to 150,000 clones, about 90% observed once, and the top ten hold roughly 6.7%. Source material: PBMCs. These receptors originate from a young woman in good health and CMV-seropositive.

The V gene is TRBV4-1, the J gene TRBJ2-2, with unresolved D. V lost 3 bases and J 5 bases, leaving 4 bases between the germline ends. The CDR3 covers 12 residues. Germline loops: CDR1 MGHRA, CDR2 YSYEKL. The CDR3 loop is CASSQETGELFF. The CDR3 DNA is TGCGCCAGCAGCCAGGAGACCGGGGAGCTGTTTTTT.

The chain uses TRBV5-6 and TRBJ2-1; 9 bases are shared with TRBD2. Germline assignment: CDR1 SGHDT and CDR2 YYEEEE. CDR3 length: 15 amino acids. J gave up 7 bases and V 4 bases, and 9 bases lay outside the gene matches. The DNA of the CDR3 is TGTGCCAGCAGCCCACCGGGACTAGCCGGTAATGAGCAGTTCTTC. It specifies CASSPPGLAGNEQFF. Drawing the rest from reference TRBV5-6 and TRBJ2-1, the complete variable domain is DAGVTQSPTHLIKTRGQQVTLRCSPKSGHDTVSWYQQALGQGPQFIFQYYEEEERQRGNFPDRFSGHQFPNYSSELNVNALLLGDSALYLCASSPPGLAGNEQFFGPGTRLTVL.

The CDR3: CASSLWSSEAFF. The CDR3 DNA sequence: TGTGCCAGCAGTTTATGGTCCTCTGAAGCTTTCTTT. V and J are TRBV28 and TRBJ1-1; no firm D call. Germline CDR1 and CDR2: MDHEN and SYDVKM. V lost 0 bases and J lost 6, with 5 bases in between. The CDR3 has 12 residues.

This chain uses TRBV6-5 with TRBJ2-5; TRBD1 aligns across 8 bases. The closer fit of TRBJ2-7 to the DNA end suggests the J call may be wrong. Germline values: CDR1 MNHEY, CDR2 SVGAGI. The CDR3 sequence is 14 residues long. The CDR3 coding sequence is TGTGCCAGCGCACGACAGGGGATGAACTACGAGCAGTACTTC. Translating it yields CASARQGMNYEQYF.

This chain joins TRBV7-9 and TRBJ2-7, with 15 nucleotides matching TRBD2. The V segment lost 5 bases and the J segment 0 bases; nucleotides outside the gene matches: 5. The CDR3 spans 17 residues. Germline CDR1 is SEHNR and CDR2 is FQNEAQ (reference sequence). CDR3 loop: CASSLWTSGRVSYEQYF. The CDR3 DNA reads TGTGCCAGCAGCCTTTGGACTAGCGGGAGGGTCTCCTACGAGCAGTACTTC.

The rearrangement links TRBV5-4 to TRBJ2-3; 7 bases agree with TRBD2. CDR3 size: 14 residues. Trimming cost V 4 bases and J 5 bases; bases outside gene matches: 7. Germline lookup yields CDR1 SGHNT and CDR2 YYREEE (reference sequence). The CDR3 nucleotides are TGTGCCAGCAGCCAAGGTCTAGCGGTAGATACGCAGTATTTT. Encoded protein: CASSQGLAVDTQYF.

CDR3 sequence reads: CASSTQIRGRRSYNEQFF. DNA for the CDR3: TGTGCCAGCAGCACACAGATCCGCGGGAGGCGCTCCTACAATGAGCAGTTCTTC. The chain recombines TRBV7-9 with TRBJ2-1; 8 bases are shared with TRBD2. The CDR3 runs 18 residues. J was trimmed by 0 bases and V by 5 bases; bases with no gene match: 12. Germline V gene sequence: CDR1 SEHNR, CDR2 FQNEAQ (reference sequence).

The chain combines TRBV11-2 with TRBJ2-7, with 9 bases identical to TRBD2. This CDR3 is 17 amino acids long. Germline lookup yields CDR1 SGHAT and CDR2 FQNNGV. J was trimmed by 4 bases and V by 7 bases; bases with no gene match: 17. The DNA for the CDR3 is TGTGCCAGCACAAAAGACCGTCGGCTAGCGGGAATGTACGAGCAGTACTTC. The encoded protein is CASTKDRRLAGMYEQYF.

The chain uses TRBV5-1 and TRBJ1-6; 7 bases are shared with TRBD1. Trimming at V came to 4 bases and at J to 0 bases, leaving 4 bases not matched to a gene. The CDR3 has 16 amino acids. Germline V gives CDR1 SGHRS, CDR2 YFSETQ. The CDR3 is CASSADRASYNSPLHF. As DNA, the CDR3 is TGCGCCAGCAGCGCAGACAGGGCCTCCTATAATTCACCCCTCCACTTT.

The V and J genes are TRBV2 and TRBJ1-1; a possible D gene is TRBD1 (5 bases). CDR3 size: 14 residues. The germline V gene has CDR1 SNHLY and CDR2 FYNNEI. The germline V and J ends were trimmed by 5 bases and 5 bases, with 15 bases remaining between them. CDR3 region: CASSQGNQVTEAFF. The DNA of the CDR3 is TGTGCCAGCAGTCAGGGAAACCAGGTAACTGAAGCTTTCTTT.